Below are 10 T cell receptor beta chains sequenced from a single sample in a study of T cells in Graves' hyperthyroidism and ophthalmopathy. The source material, RNA transcripts, was used to amplify TCR beta CDR3 regions. When the TCR CDR3 underwent first-round RT-PCR, the HTBI primer set was used. One entry per CDR3 protein, called by TCRdb with MiXCR from the multiplex PCR reads. The data show about 380,000 distinct CDR3 sequences, around 18% seen once. Sequencing was carried out using blood. The receptors stem from a man aged 18 to 29 with Graves' ophthalmopathy.

This clonotype was observed many times. The chain combines TRBV12-3 or TRBV12-4 with TRBJ1-1, with a tentative D call TRBD1 (6 bases). Trimming took off 5 bases at V and 1 base at J, with 11 bases between the two ends. This CDR3 has 14 residues. Written as DNA, the CDR3 is TGTGCCAGCAGTCTCAAGGGGGGGAACACTGAAGCTTTCTTT. This sequence encodes CASSLKGGNTEAFF.

The rearrangement links TRBV15 to TRBJ2-3, with D possibly matching TRBD2 (6 bases). The CDR3 sequence is 17 residues long. V was pared by 1 base and J by 6 bases, with 20 bases between. The germline CDR1 and CDR2 sequences are LNHNV and YYDKDF (reference sequence). The CDR3 loop reads CATSRGGWRGVLDTQYF. CDR3 in DNA: TGTGCCACCAGCAGAGGGGGCTGGAGGGGTGTGTTGGATACGCAGTATTTT.

This clonotype occurred a few times. This chain links TRBV5-1 with TRBJ2-5, with D hard to call. The CDR3 totals 13 residues. Trimming took off 1 base at V and 4 bases at J, with 8 bases between the two ends. The germline CDR1 and CDR2 sequences are SGHRS and YFSETQ. The CDR3 DNA sequence: TGCGCCAGCAGCTTGCTGGGGTCAGAGACCCAGTACTTC. This gives the protein CASSLLGSETQYF.

This clonotype was detected only a few times. The V gene is TRBV6-1, the J gene TRBJ2-2, with D maybe TRBD1 (7 bases). CDR1 MNHNS and CDR2 SASEGT come from the germline V gene. Trimming stripped 8 bases from V and 0 bases from J, with 19 bases between. CDR3 length: 17 amino acids. CDR3 bases: TGTGCCAGCGGCCGGCGGGACAGCATCACGAACACCGGGGAGCTGTTTTTT. It specifies CASGRRDSITNTGELFF.

This clonotype was recorded many times. The CDR3 here is CASKAGGADTQYF. The CDR3, as DNA: TGTGCCAGCAAAGCGGGGGGGGCAGATACGCAGTATTTT. The rearrangement links TRBV2 to TRBJ2-3; TRBD2 matches at 10 bases. V shed 7 bases and J 4 bases; nucleotides not matched to a gene: 2. CDR1 is SNHLY, CDR2 FYNNEI, per germline. CDR3 size: 13 residues.

The chain employs TRBV9 and TRBJ2-3, with TRBD2 matching over 7 bases. After removal of 4 bases from V and 5 bases from J, the junction contained 13 bases not matched to a gene. Looked up from germline, CDR1 is SGDLS and CDR2 is YYNGEE. The CDR3 is 16 residues long. The CDR3 reads CASSPADLRGLDTQYF. DNA of the CDR3: TGTGCCAGCAGCCCCGCCGATCTGCGGGGGTTAGATACGCAGTATTTT.

This clonotype was recorded at least ten times. This chain connects TRBV15 to TRBJ1-2; D unclear. Per germline, CDR1 LNHNV and CDR2 YYDKDF (reference sequence). Trimming removed 5 bases at V and 8 bases at J, with 12 bases between. The CDR3 is 12 residues long. CDR3 DNA: TGTGCCACCAGCGAGGACCTCGGGGGCTACACCTTC. Translated: CATSEDLGGYTF. Drawing the rest from reference TRBV15 and TRBJ1-2, the complete variable domain is DAMVIQNPRYQVTQFGKPVTLSCSQTLNHNVMYWYQQKSSQAPKLLFHYYDKDFNNEADTPDNFQSRRPNTSFCFLDIRSPGLGDTAMYLCATSEDLGGYTFGSGTRLTVV.

The chain is built from TRBV11-2 and TRBJ2-6, with TRBD1 identical over 10 bases. The CDR3 extends over 15 amino acids. V lost 11 bases and J lost 0; bases outside the gene matches: 4. Per the germline V gene, CDR1 is SGHAT and CDR2 is FQNNGV. The CDR3: CAGRQGASGANVLTF. The CDR3 region has the DNA TGTGCCGGAAGACAGGGGGCCTCTGGGGCCAACGTCCTGACTTTC.

This clonotype appeared a few times. The chain employs TRBV3-1 and TRBJ2-5; D ambiguous. Germline CDR1 and CDR2: LGHDT and YNNKEL (reference sequence). V was cut by 0 bases and J by 7 bases, with 9 bases left in between. CDR3 length: 13 amino acids. The CDR3 loop is CASSQDEAATQYF. CDR3 sequence (DNA): TGTGCCAGCAGCCAAGATGAGGCAGCGACCCAGTACTTC.

A note on this clonotype: Possible read error: a much larger clone is one base away. The chain recombines TRBV2 with TRBJ2-6; D remains ambiguous. Germline assignment: CDR1 SNHLY and CDR2 FYNNEI. V lost 4 bases and J 2 bases, leaving 3 bases between the germline ends. This CDR3 contains 13 residues. As DNA, the CDR3 is TGTGCCAGCAGTGGGCCTGGGGCCAACGTCCTGACTTTC. Translated, it gives CASSGPGANVLTF.